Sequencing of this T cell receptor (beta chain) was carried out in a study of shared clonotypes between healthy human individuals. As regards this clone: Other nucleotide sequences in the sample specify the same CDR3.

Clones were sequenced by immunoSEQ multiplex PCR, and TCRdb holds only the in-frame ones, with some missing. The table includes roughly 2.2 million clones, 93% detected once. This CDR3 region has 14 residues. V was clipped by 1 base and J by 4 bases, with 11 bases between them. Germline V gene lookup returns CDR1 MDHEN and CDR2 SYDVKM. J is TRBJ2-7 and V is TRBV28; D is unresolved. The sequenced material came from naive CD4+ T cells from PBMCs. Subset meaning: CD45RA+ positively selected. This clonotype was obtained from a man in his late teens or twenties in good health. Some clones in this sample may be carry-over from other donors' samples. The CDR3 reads CASSLSARRYEQYF. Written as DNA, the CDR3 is TGTGCCAGCAGTTTATCCGCCAGAAGGTACGAGCAGTACTTC. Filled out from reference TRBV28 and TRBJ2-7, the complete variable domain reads DVKVTQSSRYLVKRTGEKVFLECVQDMDHENMFWYRQDPGLGLRLIYFSYDVKMKEKGDIPEGYSVSREKKERFSLILESASTNQTSMYLCASSLSARRYEQYFGPGTRLTVT.